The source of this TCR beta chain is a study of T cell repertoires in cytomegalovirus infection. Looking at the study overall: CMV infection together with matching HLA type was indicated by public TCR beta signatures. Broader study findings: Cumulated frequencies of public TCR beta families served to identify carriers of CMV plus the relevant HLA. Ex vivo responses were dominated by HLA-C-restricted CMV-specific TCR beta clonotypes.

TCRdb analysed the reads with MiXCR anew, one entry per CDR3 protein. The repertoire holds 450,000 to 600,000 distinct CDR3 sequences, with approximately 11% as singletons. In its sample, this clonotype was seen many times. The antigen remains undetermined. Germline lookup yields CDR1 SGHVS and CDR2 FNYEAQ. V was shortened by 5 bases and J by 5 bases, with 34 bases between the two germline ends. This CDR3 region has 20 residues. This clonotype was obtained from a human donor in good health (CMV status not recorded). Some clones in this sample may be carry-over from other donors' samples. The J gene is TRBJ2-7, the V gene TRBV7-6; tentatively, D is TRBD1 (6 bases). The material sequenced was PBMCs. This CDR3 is CASSHQPPRTVNSYMHEQYF. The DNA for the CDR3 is TGTGCCAGCAGCCACCAACCCCCCAGGACAGTCAACTCCTACATGCACGAGCAGTACTTC.